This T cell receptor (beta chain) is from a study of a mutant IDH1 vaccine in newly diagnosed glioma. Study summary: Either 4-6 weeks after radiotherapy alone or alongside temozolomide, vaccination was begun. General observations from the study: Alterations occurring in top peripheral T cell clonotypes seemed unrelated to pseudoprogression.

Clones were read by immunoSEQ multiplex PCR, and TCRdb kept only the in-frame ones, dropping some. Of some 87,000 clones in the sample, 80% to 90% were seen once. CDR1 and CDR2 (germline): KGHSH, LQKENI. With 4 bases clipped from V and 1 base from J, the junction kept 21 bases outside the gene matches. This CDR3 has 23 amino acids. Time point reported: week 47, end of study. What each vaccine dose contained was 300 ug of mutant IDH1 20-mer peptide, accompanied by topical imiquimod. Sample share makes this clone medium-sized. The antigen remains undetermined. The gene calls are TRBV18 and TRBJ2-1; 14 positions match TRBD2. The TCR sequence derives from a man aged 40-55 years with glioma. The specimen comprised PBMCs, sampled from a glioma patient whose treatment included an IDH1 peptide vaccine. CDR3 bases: TGTGCCAGCTCACAATTCCCCTGGACCGGGACTAGCGGGAGTTGGGGGTCCTACAATGAGCAGTTCTTC. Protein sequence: CASSQFPWTGTSGSWGSYNEQFF.